This TCR beta chain was sequenced during a study of shared clonotypes between healthy human individuals. The protocol was immunoSEQ multiplex PCR, while the TCRdb copy is restricted to in-frame clones and leaves out a portion. The sample holds almost 700,000 clones, around 92% seen once. The naive CD8 fraction comprised CD45RO-negative cells positively selected for CCR7 and excluded terminally differentiated effector memory CD45RA+ cells. On this clone: Antigen specificity is unknown.

CDR3 length equals 15 residues. J was trimmed by 2 bases and V by 1 base; bases with no gene match: 6. Germline values: CDR1 SQVTM, CDR2 ANQGSEA. Study results and limitations: Across subsets, estimated richness was generally greater for naive than for memory populations.

The V and J genes are TRBV29-1 and TRBJ2-7; 9 bases agree with TRBD2. This TCR was sampled from a man under 40 in good health. Sequencing used naive CD8+ T cells sorted from blood. The CDR3 protein is CSVEGPSGKPYEQYF. The CDR3 region has the DNA TGCAGCGTTGAAGGGCCTAGCGGGAAGCCCTACGAGCAGTACTTC.